This T cell receptor beta chain appears in the sequencing data of a study of identical twins. Template switching added a universal primer site; cDNA carried unique molecular identifiers. In TCRdb, the 5' RACE reads were re-called with MiXCR into one record per CDR3 protein. This table holds a few hundred thousand distinct CDR3 sequences, roughly 12% found once. This sample also appeared in a second study, on yellow fever vaccine responses in identical twins.

The TCR was taken from a woman younger than 30 in good health. Input material: CD8+ T cells sorted from blood.

CDR3 nucleotide sequence: TGTGCCAGCAGCTCCCACCCACGACTAGCGGGGGGCTACAATGAGCAGTTCTTC. Translation gives CASSSHPRLAGGYNEQFF. V gene TRBV11-1 combines with J gene TRBJ2-1; 13 bases agree with TRBD2. V gave up 4 bases and J gave up 3 bases; unmatched junction bases: 9. CDR3 size: 18 residues. Germline loops: CDR1 SGHAT, CDR2 FQDESV (reference sequence).